This T cell receptor (beta chain) was sequenced during a study of blood T cell repertoires in COVID-19 (TCRdb year 2020). As for the study more broadly: Collaborator samples came from the United States, Italy and Spain and covered acute and convalescent phases of COVID-19. The material from the prospective study consisted of cDNA or gDNA derived from T cells, B-cell-depleted T cells, or PBMCs. The dataset comprised deeply sampled blood TCRbeta repertoires from subjects exposed to, actively infected with, or recovered from COVID-19. The repertoires were released in a freely available public database intended as a resource for research on the immune response to SARS-CoV-2. Samples were obtained from the ongoing ImmuneRACE study (first 160 participants) and from 1,000 to 1,500 subjects provided by 6 global collaborators. Sample metadata almost always included a de-identified subject ID, COVID-19 status, age in years and sex. Where available, HLA class I and class II types were obtained from metadata supplied by the sample provider rather than from assay-based typing. Beyond this particular receptor, the publication reports: The amount of clinical and demographic metadata varied by source and participant and was provided uncurated.

Collaborating institutions collected whole blood in K2EDTA tubes following their own protocols. For TCRbeta analysis, collaborators shipped samples in one of three forms: frozen whole blood, isolated PBMCs, or DNA extracted from either of those sample types. V lost 5 bases and J lost 2 bases, and the count of bases not matched to a germline gene is 2. The germline V gene (reference sequence) provides CDR1 LNHDA and CDR2 SQIVND. The CDR3 covers 15 residues, taking in both the cysteine and the phenylalanine. Only CDR3 DNA remains: 45 bases, in frame from the first base. Worth noting for this clone: The clone's antigen remains unknown. No clone much larger than this one lies a single base away; base qualities are absent.

TCRbeta CDR3 regions were amplified from genomic DNA by means of the immunoSEQ Assay, a bias-controlled multiplex PCR. The study's processing was this. The number of nucleated cells in each sample was estimated from the amplification of reference gene primers within the assay. To quantify the absolute abundance of each unique TCRbeta CDR3 rearrangement, sequence reads were collapsed and filtered. Productive Simpson clonality was computed per sample as the square root of Simpson's diversity index over productive rearrangements. As stored in TCRdb, this immuneACCESS dataset retains in-frame rearrangements with V and J assigned. A fraction of the clones does not appear; measured against another copy, unresolved V genes explain less than half of the discrepancy, and the remainder lacks a known reason. V and J calls and clone size come straight from that table; D and trimming were deduced from the DNA. The sample yields fewer than 45,000 clones; approximately 80% were counted once. The ten largest clones represent roughly 13% of the sample.

The sequence came from a human donor in a cohort sampled during active COVID-19. This chain joins TRBV19 to TRBJ2-3; 12 central nucleotides agree with TRBD2. Sequencing used peripheral blood. The DNA is TGTGCCAGTAGTGGACTAGCGGGAAACACAGATACGCAGTATTTT. It translates as CASSGLAGNTDTQYF.